Presented here are 30 T cell receptor beta chains from one specimen sequenced in a study of blood T cells in healthy people across ages. It was with a sample-barcoded 5' primer and a J-beta primer mix that a second PCR of about 6 to 11 cycles was run. TCRdb reanalysed the 5' RACE reads using MiXCR and keeps one entry per CDR3 protein. The top ten clones hold roughly 14% of a sample with 630,000 or so distinct CDR3 sequences, 32% of them seen once. The specimen was blood. The receptors come from an elderly woman in good health.

The genes are TRBV6-6 and TRBJ1-1, with 9 bases lining up with TRBD1. The CDR3 is 13 amino acids. V dropped 6 bases and J dropped 5; count of bases not matched to a gene: 4. Germline V gene sequence: CDR1 MNHNY, CDR2 SVGAGI (reference sequence). CDR3 nucleotides: TGTGCCAGCAGCCGCGGACAGGGGACTGAAGCTTTCTTT. This sequence encodes CASSRGQGTEAFF.

This chain links TRBV9 with TRBJ1-4; D call uncertain. Between the trimmed V and J ends, which lost 4 bases and 7 bases, there was a span of 20 bases. The CDR3 length is 16 residues. The germline V gene encodes CDR1 SGDLS and CDR2 YYNGEE. In DNA, the CDR3 is TGTGCCAGCAGCCCGAGGTTTGGGCCGGGATCTGAAAAACTGTTTTTT. It codes for CASSPRFGPGSEKLFF.

A few counts support this clonotype. This chain links TRBV7-9 with TRBJ1-5; D remains ambiguous. Germline lookup yields CDR1 SEHNR and CDR2 FQNEAQ (reference sequence). The CDR3 loop spans 13 amino acids. V gave up 2 bases and J gave up 5 bases, with 7 bases separating them. In DNA form, the CDR3 reads TGTGCCAGCAGCTTAAACCTGGATCAGCCCCAGCATTTT. The encoded protein is CASSLNLDQPQHF.

Ten or more counts support this clonotype. The genes are TRBV3-1 and TRBJ2-7; D not certain. V lost 1 base and J lost 1, with 8 bases in between. CDR1 and CDR2 from the germline V gene are LGHDT and YNNKEL (reference sequence). The CDR3 covers 14 residues. This chain's CDR3 is CASSQGPLSYEQYF. The CDR3 nucleotides read TGTGCCAGCAGCCAAGGGCCGCTATCCTACGAGCAGTACTTC.

This clonotype was seen ten or more times. This chain uses TRBV5-1 with TRBJ2-3, with D possibly being TRBD1 or TRBD2 (5 bases each). The CDR3 is 15 residues long. The germline CDR1 and CDR2 sequences are SGHRS and YFSETQ. V lost 5 bases and J 0 bases, leaving 13 bases between the germline ends. This chain's CDR3 is CASRPGPSSTDTQYF. CDR3 nucleotide sequence: TGCGCCAGCAGACCGGGACCCTCTAGCACAGATACGCAGTATTTT.

Many counts were recorded for this clonotype. J is TRBJ1-6 and V is TRBV11-2, with D tentatively TRBD1 (6 bases). This CDR3 spans 13 amino acids. CDR1 is SGHAT, CDR2 FQNNGV, per germline. The V and J ends lost 8 bases and 9 bases respectively, with 14 bases between them. CDR3 nucleotide sequence: TGTGCCAGCGGGCAGGGGTGGGGTTCACCCCTCCACTTT. It specifies CASGQGWGSPLHF.

This clonotype was seen repeatedly, ten times or more. The CDR3 loop reads CASSFRQGGRETQYF. The DNA of the CDR3 is TGTGCCAGCAGCTTTAGACAGGGTGGAAGAGAGACCCAGTACTTC. This sequence joins TRBV7-6 and TRBJ2-5; 7 nucleotides line up with TRBD1. With V trimmed by 3 bases and J by 4 bases, 8 bases remained unmatched. Germline CDR1 reads SGHVS; CDR2 reads FNYEAQ. CDR3 length: 15 amino acids.

This chain uses TRBV28 with TRBJ2-7; 9 bases are a match to TRBD1. V shed 5 bases and J 2 bases; nucleotides not matched to a gene: 4. Germline V gene data show CDR1 as MDHEN and CDR2 as SYDVKM. This CDR3 is built from 14 residues. CDR3 sequence (DNA): TGTGCCAGCAGTATTACAGGGGGCCCCTACGAGCAGTACTTC. Protein product: CASSITGGPYEQYF.

J is TRBJ2-7 and V is TRBV20-1, with 7 bases identical to TRBD2. The CDR3 covers 14 residues. CDR1 and CDR2 (germline): DFQATT, SNEGSKA (reference sequence). V dropped 4 bases and J dropped 3; count of bases not matched to a gene: 9. The CDR3 loop reads CSAKGLAVFYEQYF. The CDR3 DNA reads as TGCAGTGCTAAGGGCCTAGCGGTGTTCTACGAGCAGTACTTC.

This clonotype was found once. A much larger clone differs by one base, so this may be a read error. The CDR3 DNA is TGTGCCAGCAGGTTCGGTGGGAACCGACAAGGGACCCAGTACTTC. Protein: CASRFGGNRQGTQYF. V and J are TRBV5-8 and TRBJ2-5; no reliable D call. The V gene's germline CDR1 is SGHTS and CDR2 YDEGEE. The CDR3 extends over 15 amino acids.

At least ten counts were recorded for this clonotype. This chain connects TRBV30 to TRBJ2-5, with D maybe TRBD1 (5 bases). Germline loops: CDR1 GTSNPN, CDR2 SVGIG (reference sequence). V dropped 1 base and J dropped 5 bases, with 11 bases sitting between them. The length of the CDR3 is 13 residues. The CDR3 here is CAWSGWAGETQYF. The CDR3 DNA follows: TGTGCCTGGAGTGGCTGGGCAGGGGAGACCCAGTACTTC.

As concerns this clonotype: A single base separates this from a much larger clone, so it may be a read error. The chain links TRBV10-3 to TRBJ2-6; D might be TRBD2 (6 bases). CDR3 length: 16 residues. The germline V gene has CDR1 ENHRY and CDR2 SYGVKD. The CDR3 DNA is TGTGCCATCAGTGAGTCGGGGGGTAACGGGGCCAACGTCCCGACTTTC. Translation: CAISESGGNGANVPTF.

Comment on this clonotype: This may be a read error, as it is one base from a much larger clone. V is TRBV12-3 or TRBV12-4 and J is TRBJ2-5; D call uncertain. The CDR3 totals 15 residues. V was cut by 1 base and J by 3 bases, with 12 bases left in between. This chain's CDR3 is CASSLGFGPKETQYF. The CDR3 DNA sequence: TGTGCCAGCAGTTTAGGATTTGGGCCTAAAGAGACCCAGTACTTC.

This clonotype was observed at least ten times. The chain employs TRBV6-5 and TRBJ2-7; 8 nucleotides align to TRBD1. The CDR3 extends over 13 amino acids. V shed 5 bases, J shed 6 bases, and the junction held 6 bases outside the gene matches. Germline-derived CDR1 and CDR2 are MNHEY and SVGAGI. The CDR3 spells CASSDRGRGEQYF. The CDR3 nucleotides are TGTGCCAGCAGTGACAGGGGCCGCGGCGAGCAGTACTTC.

The gene calls are TRBV19 and TRBJ2-1; TRBD1 aligns across 9 bases. In germline, CDR1 is LNHDA, CDR2 SQIVND (reference sequence). Trimming took 4 bases from V and 15 from J; bases not matched to a gene: 22. This CDR3 has 17 amino acids. Here the CDR3 reads CASSRQTGGGMDPTMFF. CDR3 coding DNA: TGTGCCAGTAGTAGGCAGACAGGGGGAGGGATGGACCCGACGATGTTCTTC.

V gene TRBV7-2 combines with J gene TRBJ1-1, with D maybe TRBD1 (6 bases). The germline gives CDR1 SGHTA, CDR2 FQGNSA. The CDR3 sequence is 16 residues long. V shed 1 base and J shed 5 bases, with 17 bases lying between them. CDR3 amino acids: CASSLGLGGRRTEAFF. The CDR3, as DNA: TGTGCCAGCAGCTTAGGGCTCGGGGGGCGTCGAACTGAAGCTTTCTTT. Filled out from reference TRBV7-2 and TRBJ1-1, the complete variable domain reads GAGVSQSPSNKVTEKGKDVELRCDPISGHTALYWYRQSLGQGLEFLIYFQGNSAPDKSGLPSDRFSAERTGGSVSTLTIQRTQQEDSAVYLCASSLGLGGRRTEAFFGQGTRLTVV.

This clonotype was seen at least ten times. CDR3 protein: CASSLGLAPSDTQYF. The CDR3 DNA sequence: TGTGCCAGCAGCTTGGGACTAGCGCCTTCCGATACGCAGTATTTT. The rearrangement joins TRBV6-2 or TRBV6-3 to TRBJ2-3; TRBD2 agrees at 10 bases. V gave up 6 bases and J gave up 6 bases; unmatched junction bases: 9. The germline CDR1 and CDR2 sequences are MNHEY and SVGEGT. The CDR3 runs 15 residues.

This clonotype was counted many times. The V gene is TRBV4-3, the J gene TRBJ2-3, with TRBD2 matching 12 bases. J gave up 9 bases and V 0 bases, and 4 bases lay outside the gene matches. Germline CDR1 reads LGHNA; CDR2 reads YSLEER. This CDR3 has 15 residues. This chain's CDR3 is CASSQDLAGGRTQYF. The CDR3 DNA sequence: TGCGCCAGCAGCCAAGATCTAGCGGGGGGGCGGACGCAGTATTTT.

This clonotype appeared a single time. Without the conserved terminal phenylalanine or tryptophan, this CDR3 likely stems from a read error. The DNA is left out, because the CDR3 cannot be placed on it with certainty; the CDR3 is given as TCRdb lists it. The rearrangement uses TRBV12-3 or TRBV12-4 and TRBJ2-3; the table's D call TRBD1 went unverified against the DNA. The CDR3 is 14 amino acids long, termini counted. The CDR3 region is CASSDRESTDAQYS.

This clonotype appeared a few times. A read error may be the cause here, since a much bigger clone is one base away. The rearrangement joins TRBV11-2 to TRBJ1-4, with D tentatively TRBD1 (5 bases). This CDR3 spans 17 amino acids. Germline values: CDR1 SGHAT, CDR2 FQNNGV. CDR3 residues: CASSSTRDFSRGEKRFF. DNA for the CDR3: TGTGCCAGCAGCTCCACCCGGGACTTCTCCCGGGGTGAAAAACGGTTTTTT.

This clonotype was recorded many times. The chain has TRBV13 and TRBJ2-3, with D unresolved. The CDR3 totals 13 residues. Per germline, CDR1 PRHDT and CDR2 FYEKMQ (reference sequence). The germline V and J ends were trimmed by 4 bases and 5 bases, with 10 bases remaining between them. Here the CDR3 reads CASSSSRGDTQYF. CDR3 DNA sequence: TGTGCCAGCAGCTCTAGTCGTGGAGATACGCAGTATTTT.

The rearrangement links TRBV6-5 to TRBJ1-2; D might be TRBD1 (6 bases). V gave up 5 bases and J gave up 8 bases, with 12 bases separating them. Germline V lookup: CDR1 MNHEY, CDR2 SVGAGI. The CDR3 is 12 amino acids. The CDR3 bases are TGTGCCAGCAGTGATACAGGGATCGGCTACACCTTC. It codes for CASSDTGIGYTF.

In its sample, this clonotype was seen many times. The V and J genes are TRBV24-1 and TRBJ1-5; D ambiguous. Germline-derived CDR1 and CDR2 are KGHDR and SFDVKD. The CDR3 extends over 16 amino acids. Deletions cut 3 bases from V and 0 bases from J, with 11 bases between. The CDR3 sequence is CATSDARKDSNQPQHF. In nucleotides, the CDR3 is TGTGCCACCAGTGATGCAAGGAAGGATAGCAATCAGCCCCAGCATTTT.

The chain has TRBV20-1 and TRBJ2-1; either TRBD1 or TRBD2 may supply D (5 bases each). V was pared by 6 bases and J by 13 bases, with 22 bases between. This CDR3 spans 13 amino acids. Germline V gene sequence: CDR1 DFQATT, CDR2 SNEGSKA (reference sequence). The CDR3 nucleotides are TGCAGTGCGGAAGGGACGTTTTCGGGGACCCAGTTCTTC. Translation gives CSAEGTFSGTQFF.

Details on this clonotype: Sequence at one end of the junction differs from germline and may be a read error. This sequence joins TRBV24-1 and TRBJ2-5; 9 nucleotides match TRBD2. Germline CDR1 reads KGHDR; CDR2 reads SFDVKD. This CDR3 has 16 amino acids. For the CDR3, the DNA is TGTGCCACCAGTGAGCCCGGGACTAGCTACCAAGAGACCCGGTACTTC. Protein product: CATSEPGTSYQETRYF.

The chain recombines TRBV24-1 with TRBJ2-1; possible D gene TRBD2, 5 bases. This CDR3 comprises 15 residues. Germline CDR1 is KGHDR and CDR2 is SFDVKD. V lost 2 bases and J lost 4, with 11 bases in between. Here the CDR3 DNA reads TGTGCCACCAGTGATTGGGGAGACGGATACAATGAGCAGTTCTTC. Its protein product is CATSDWGDGYNEQFF.

The chain carries TRBV29-1 and TRBJ1-2; maybe TRBD1 (5 bases). Germline CDR1 SQVTM, CDR2 ANQGSEA. Trimming shortened V by 3 bases and J by 4 bases, and 9 bases separated the two germline ends. The CDR3 covers 12 residues. The CDR3 loop is CSVDGGFYGYTF. The CDR3 DNA reads TGCAGCGTTGACGGGGGATTCTATGGCTACACCTTC.

This clonotype was recorded a few times. This may be a read error, as it is one base from a much larger clone. The chain links TRBV11-2 to TRBJ2-5; 13 bases match TRBD2. The CDR3 is 15 residues long. Germline V gene data show CDR1 as SGHAT and CDR2 as FQNNGV. The CDR3 reads CVSSLGTSGAETQYF. The CDR3 nucleotides are TGTGTCAGCAGCTTAGGGACTAGCGGGGCAGAGACCCAGTACTTC. Full variable domain (missing parts from reference TRBV11-2 and TRBJ2-5): EAGVAQSPRYKIIEKRQSVAFWCNPISGHATLYWYQQILGQGPKLLIQFQNNGVVDDSQLPKDRFSAERLKGVDSTLKIQPAKLEDSAVYLCVSSLGTSGAETQYFGPGTRLLVL.

CDR3 nucleotides: TGTGCCAGCAGTGAGAACCAGGGGGCCCTTTATGGCTACACCTTC. Its translation is CASSENQGALYGYTF. This sequence joins TRBV9 and TRBJ1-2, with 8 bases identical to TRBD1. V was clipped by 5 bases and J by 5 bases; unmatched bases: 11. The CDR3 sequence is 15 residues long. Germline CDR1 is SGDLS and CDR2 is YYNGEE.

The sample holds a few counts of this clonotype. The V and J genes are TRBV6-6 and TRBJ1-5, with D possibly matching TRBD1 (5 bases). V lost 0 bases, J lost 4 bases, and 13 bases lay in between. The germline CDR1 and CDR2 sequences are MNHNY and SVGAGI (reference sequence). This CDR3 is built from 16 residues. The CDR3 DNA reads TGTGCCAGCAGTTACTCCCGGGCCGGGGGAAATCAGCCCCAGCATTTT. Translation: CASSYSRAGGNQPQHF.